This T cell receptor beta chain comes out of a study of T cells expressing NK-cell markers. Across the study: Of eight sequenced donors, seven were HCMV-seropositive and one HCMV-seronegative.

TCRdb processed the 5' RACE reads again and assigns one entry to each CDR3 protein, with no DNA. The table lists fewer than 400,000 distinct CDR3 sequences. The germline gives CDR1 DFQATT, CDR2 SNEGSKA (reference sequence). The CDR3 length is 15 residues. The chain has TRBV20-1 and TRBJ1-5. This receptor was obtained from a man aged 18-70 years in good health. Material for sequencing was blood T cells: a sorted CD56 or NKG2C T cell subset, CD4+ or CD8+ T cells, or bulk PBMC T cells (not recorded which). CDR3 amino acids: CSAWDSQVGNQPQHF.